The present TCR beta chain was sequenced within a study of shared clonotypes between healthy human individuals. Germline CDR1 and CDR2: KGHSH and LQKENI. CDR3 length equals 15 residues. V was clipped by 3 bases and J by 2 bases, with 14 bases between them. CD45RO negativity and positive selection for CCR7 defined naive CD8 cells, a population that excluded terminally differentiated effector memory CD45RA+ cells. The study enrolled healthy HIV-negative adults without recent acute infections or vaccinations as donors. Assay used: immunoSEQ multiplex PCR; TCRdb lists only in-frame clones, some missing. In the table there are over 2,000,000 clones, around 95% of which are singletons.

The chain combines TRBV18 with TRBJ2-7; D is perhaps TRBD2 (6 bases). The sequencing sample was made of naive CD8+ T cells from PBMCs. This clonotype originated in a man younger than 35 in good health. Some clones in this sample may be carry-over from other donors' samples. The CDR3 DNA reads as TGTGCCAGCTCACCCGGGACTCGACCTACCTACGAGCAGTACTTC. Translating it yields CASSPGTRPTYEQYF.